This T cell receptor (beta chain) was observed in a study of blood T cell repertoires in COVID-19. Study-level background: The United States, Italy and Spain were the sources of the acute and convalescent COVID-19 samples. The cDNA or gDNA used as material had been derived from T cells, B-cell-depleted T cells, or PBMCs.

Per the original data handling: Using reference gene primer amplification, nucleated cell counts were estimated. Produced via immunoSEQ multiplex PCR; TCRdb's table is partial and in-frame only. That table furnishes V, J and clone size, whereas the DNA furnished D and trimming. Of 200,000 or so clones in the sample, approximately 91% were seen once. Sequenced input: peripheral blood. The sequence was collected from a man in his 70s with active or convalescent COVID-19.

The CDR3 DNA reads TGTGCCAGCAGCGTAGGTCTAGCGGGAGCACCAGATACGCAGTATTTT. It codes for CASSVGLAGAPDTQYF. The chain joins TRBV9 to TRBJ2-3; 10 nucleotides line up with TRBD2. V lost 0 bases and J lost 4; bases outside the gene matches: 5. This CDR3 region has 16 residues. The germline V gene has CDR1 SGDLS and CDR2 YYNGEE.